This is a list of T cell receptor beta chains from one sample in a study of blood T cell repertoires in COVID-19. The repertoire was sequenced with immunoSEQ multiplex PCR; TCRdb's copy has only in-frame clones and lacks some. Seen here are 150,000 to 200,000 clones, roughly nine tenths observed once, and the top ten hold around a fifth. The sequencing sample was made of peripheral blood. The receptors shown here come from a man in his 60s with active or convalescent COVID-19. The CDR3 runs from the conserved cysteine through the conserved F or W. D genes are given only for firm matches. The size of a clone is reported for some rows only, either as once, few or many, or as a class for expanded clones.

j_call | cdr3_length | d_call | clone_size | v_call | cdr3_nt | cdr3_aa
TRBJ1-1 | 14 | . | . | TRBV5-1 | TGCGCCAGCAGCCTGTATAGTGGGAACACTGAAGCTTTCTTT | CASSLYSGNTEAFF
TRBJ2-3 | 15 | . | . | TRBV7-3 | TGTGCCAGCAGCTTAAGGGGGGATCCGACAGATACGCAGTATTTT | CASSLRGDPTDTQYF
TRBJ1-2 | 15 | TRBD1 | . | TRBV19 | TGTGCCAGTAGTATAGAGAGACAGGGGCTCTATGGCTACACCTTC | CASSIERQGLYGYTF
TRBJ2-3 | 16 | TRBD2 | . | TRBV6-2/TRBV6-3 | TGTGCCAGCAGTTACACGTCTAGCGGGGTCACAGATACGCAGTATTTT | CASSYTSSGVTDTQYF
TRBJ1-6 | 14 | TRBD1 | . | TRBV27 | TGTGCCAGCAGTCCGACAGGGATTGATTCACCCCTCCACTTT | CASSPTGIDSPLHF
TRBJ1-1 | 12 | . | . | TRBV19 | TGTGCCAGTAGTATAGATGGCGGGGAGGCTTTCTTT | CASSIDGGEAFF
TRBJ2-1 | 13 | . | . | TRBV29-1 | TGCAGCGTTGAAGGGAGCGCCGGGAGTTGGCAGTTCTTC | CSVEGSAGSWQFF
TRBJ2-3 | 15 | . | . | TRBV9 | TGTGCCAGCAGTACCTCGGGACTCAGCACAGATACGCAGTATTTT | CASSTSGLSTDTQYF
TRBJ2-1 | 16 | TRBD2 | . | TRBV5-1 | TGCGCCAGCAGCTTGGCACCCGGGGGGGCCTCGGATGAGCAGTTCTTC | CASSLAPGGASDEQFF
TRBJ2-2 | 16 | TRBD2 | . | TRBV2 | TGTGCCAGCAGCCTAGCGGGGGGGCTAGGACCCGGGGAGCTGTTTTTT | CASSLAGGLGPGELFF
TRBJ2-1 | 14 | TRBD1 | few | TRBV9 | TGTGCCAGCAGCGGAACCGGGACAGCTTATGTGCAGTTCTTC | CASSGTGTAYVQFF
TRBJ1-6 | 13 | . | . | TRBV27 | TGTGCCAGCAGTTTAAACGCAGATTCACCCCTCCACTTT | CASSLNADSPLHF
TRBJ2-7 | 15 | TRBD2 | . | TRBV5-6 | TGTGCCAGCAGCTTGGGGGTGACTAGCGCTTACGAGCAGTACTTC | CASSLGVTSAYEQYF
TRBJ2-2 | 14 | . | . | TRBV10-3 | TGTGCCATCAAAGTCGATACGGACACCGGGGAGCTGTTTTTT | CAIKVDTDTGELFF
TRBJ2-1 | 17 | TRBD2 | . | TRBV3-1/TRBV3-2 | TGTGCCAGCAGCCAAGTAAGTAGGCTGGCGGGGGGCTATGAGCAGTTCTTC | CASSQVSRLAGGYEQFF
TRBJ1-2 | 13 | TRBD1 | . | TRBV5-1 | TGCGCCAGCAGCTTTGGACAGGGCTATGGCTACACCTTC | CASSFGQGYGYTF
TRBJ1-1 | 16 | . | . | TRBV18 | TGTGCCAGCTCACAGAATGGGCCGGCCCCGAACACTGAAGCTTTCTTT | CASSQNGPAPNTEAFF
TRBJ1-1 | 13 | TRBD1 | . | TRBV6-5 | TGTGCCAGCAATCGGGACAGGGGGTTTGAAGCTTTCTTT | CASNRDRGFEAFF
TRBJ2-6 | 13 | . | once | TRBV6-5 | TGTGCCAGCGGCAGGACTGGGGCCAACGTCCTGACTTTC | CASGRTGANVLTF
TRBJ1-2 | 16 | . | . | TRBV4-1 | TGCGCCAGCAGCCAAGTAGGTGAGGGCCAGGGGCATGGCTACACCTTC | CASSQVGEGQGHGYTF
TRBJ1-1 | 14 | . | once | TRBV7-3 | TGTGCCAGCAGCTTAGGAGGGTTGAACACTGAAGCTTTCTTT | CASSLGGLNTEAFF